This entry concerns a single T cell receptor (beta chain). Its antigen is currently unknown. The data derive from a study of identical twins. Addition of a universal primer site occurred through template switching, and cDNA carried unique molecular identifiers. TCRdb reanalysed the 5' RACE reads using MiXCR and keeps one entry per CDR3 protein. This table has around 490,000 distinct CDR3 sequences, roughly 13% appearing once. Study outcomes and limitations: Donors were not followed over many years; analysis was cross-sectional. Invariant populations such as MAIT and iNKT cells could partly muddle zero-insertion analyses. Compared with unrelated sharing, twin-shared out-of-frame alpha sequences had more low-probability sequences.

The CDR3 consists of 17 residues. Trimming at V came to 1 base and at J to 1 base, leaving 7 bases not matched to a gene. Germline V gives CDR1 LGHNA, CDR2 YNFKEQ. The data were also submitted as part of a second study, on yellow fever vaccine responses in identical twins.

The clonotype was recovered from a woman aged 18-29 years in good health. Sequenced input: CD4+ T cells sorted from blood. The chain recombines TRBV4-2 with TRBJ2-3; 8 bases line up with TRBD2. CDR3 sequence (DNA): TGTGCCAGCAGCCAAGCTCAGAGAGCGGGGGGCACAGATACGCAGTATTTT. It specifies CASSQAQRAGGTDTQYF.